This T cell receptor beta chain appears in the sequencing data of a study of tumor-infiltrating lymphocytes in localized non-small cell lung cancer listed by TCRdb under 2021. Concerning the study at large: Patients whose samples were collected after neoadjuvant chemotherapy, as well as both smokers and never-smokers and several histologies, were included in the cohort. The overall ICON cohort comprised over 120 surgical patients with localized non-small cell lung cancer whose tumors were resected. Flow cytometry, multiplex immunofluorescence, RNA-seq, exome sequencing and proteomics were applied to the same patients as TCR sequencing, which was one of several integrated assays. A total of 50 to 60 patients were included in the paired tumor versus uninvolved lung comparison of immunoSEQ T-cell fraction. From each patient came resected tumor tissue plus uninvolved lung tissue from that same patient, and the uninvolved lung tissue was described as non-adjacent to the tumor. General findings and caveats noted by the study authors: Tumor T-cell fraction from TCR sequencing was not associated with recurrence-free survival (p = 0.61). TCR-derived T-cell fraction did not differ between the flow cytometry-defined immunotypes IM1 (good prognosis) and IM2 (poor prognosis). In line with immunofluorescence CD3 counts, TCRbeta sequencing supported higher T cell infiltration in tumors compared with uninvolved lung tissue. Assay coverage varied across patients depending on available tissue quantity, so only a subset of the cohort had TCR sequencing. Because different assays used different pieces of the same tissue, technical variation could not be distinguished from intratumor heterogeneity.

Patient enrollment in ICON started in the first half of 2016, and the final patient was enrolled in late 2018. From a subcohort of some 76 patients, fresh tumor and matched uninvolved tissue were collected for in-depth immune analyses, including TCR sequencing. DNA for TCR sequencing was isolated from bulk tissue, and no cell sorting was done. The T-cell fraction in tumor and uninvolved lung tissue was provided by TCR sequencing with the immunoSEQ assay. The authors' analysis ran thus. To analyze survival, patients were divided into a high T-cell fraction group (upper tertile) and a low T-cell fraction group (lower two tertiles), and the two groups were compared using a log-rank test. Paired tumor versus uninvolved lung differences in T-cell fraction were tested with a signed-rank test. Drawn from immuneACCESS, this table holds only the in-frame rearrangements with V and J called that TCRdb kept. Clones are partly lost; checked studies trace under half to an unresolved V gene and leave the rest unexplained. V, J and clone size reflect that table, while D and trimming were determined from the DNA. The sample table lists 9,500 to 15,000 clones, about four fifths of them with a count of one. The ten largest clones capture roughly 4.7% of the sample.

Regarding this clone: The antigen this receptor binds is unknown. The sample holds no much larger clone one base away, and base qualities are not on file.

This TCR came from a human donor with non-small cell lung cancer. Sequences were obtained from lung tumor tissue.

The CDR3 protein: CATSRGQGLQETQYF. The DNA reads TGTGCCACCAGCAGAGGCCAGGGACTGCAAGAGACCCAGTACTTC. The V and J segments used are TRBV15 and TRBJ2-5, with a weak D call of TRBD2 (6 bases match). From the cysteine through the phenylalanine, the CDR3 covers 15 amino acids. CDR3 DNA is the only sequence kept; it has 45 bases, read in frame from the first base. The germline V gene encodes CDR1 LNHNV and CDR2 YYDKDF (reference sequence). Trimming removed 1 base from V and 2 bases from J, leaving 11 bases between the germline ends.